The clone carrying this T cell receptor (beta chain) has only a few counts. What it binds is unknown. V lost 5 bases and J lost 3, with 15 bases in between. The CDR3 totals 15 residues. Germline V gene lookup returns CDR1 SGHTA and CDR2 FQGNSA. This record belongs to a study of T cell responses to AZD1222 COVID-19 vaccine. Findings of the study overall: White British ancestry dominated among donors, who included more females, and clonal diversity was possibly underestimated. Reportedly, nearly half the spike-specific TCRs target unmutated variant regions. Spike-specific TCR breadth and depth both grew after two AZD1222 doses.

Clones were sequenced by immunoSEQ multiplex PCR, and TCRdb holds only the in-frame ones, with some missing. Altogether about 88,000 clones are present, about 88% being singletons, with the ten largest covering 4.5% to 5%. The J gene is TRBJ2-3, the V gene TRBV7-2; possibly TRBD2 for D (5 bases). The origin of this receptor is an adult who received the AZD1222 COVID-19 vaccine. The source material was peripheral blood, sampled 28 days after the second AZD1222 dose. This CDR3 is CASSDPIRETDTQYF. CDR3 sequence (DNA): TGTGCCAGCAGCGATCCCATTAGGGAGACAGATACGCAGTATTTT. Full variable domain (rest looked up from reference TRBV7-2 and TRBJ2-3): GAGVSQSPSNKVTEKGKDVELRCDPISGHTALYWYRQSLGQGLEFLIYFQGNSAPDKSGLPSDRFSAERTGGSVSTLTIQRTQQEDSAVYLCASSDPIRETDTQYFGPGTRLTVL.